This T cell receptor (beta chain) was profiled in a study of T cells in women clearing cervical HPV infection. Overall study findings and caveats: CIN3+ cases had significantly higher TCR repertoire richness than controls, but evenness did not differ.

Average input was approximately 1.3 ug genomic DNA for immunoSEQ TCR beta CDR3 amplification. This table comes from immunoSEQ multiplex PCR, and its TCRdb copy is limited to in-frame clones, with some not included. The sample data list about 23,000 clones. Points on this clone: What it recognizes is unknown. The DNA is omitted, as the CDR3 cannot be located on it reliably, and the CDR3 follows TCRdb's listing.

The clonotype comes from a woman aged 18 to 75 with a cervical HPV16 infection that either progressed to CIN3+ or cleared (not recorded which). Sequenced material: blood buffy coat.

The CDR3 sequence is CASSTTGLDFRGTGELFF. The V call is TRBV7-8, the J call TRBJ2-2; TRBD1, as called in the table, went unchecked against the DNA. Both ends counted, the CDR3 spans 18 residues. Germline V CDR1 and CDR2: SGHVS, FQNEAQ.